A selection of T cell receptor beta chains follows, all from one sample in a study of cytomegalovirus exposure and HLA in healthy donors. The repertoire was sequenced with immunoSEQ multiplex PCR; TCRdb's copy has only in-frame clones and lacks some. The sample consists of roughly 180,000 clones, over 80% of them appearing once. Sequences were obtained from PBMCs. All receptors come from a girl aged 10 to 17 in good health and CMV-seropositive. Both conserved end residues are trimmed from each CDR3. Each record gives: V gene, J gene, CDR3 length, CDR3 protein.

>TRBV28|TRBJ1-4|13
ASSLYTATNEKLF
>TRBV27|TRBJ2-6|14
ASSSYTGGGANVLT
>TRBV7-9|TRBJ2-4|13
ASSLRGIAKNIQY
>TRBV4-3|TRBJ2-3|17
ASSLGLAGGHSSTDTQY
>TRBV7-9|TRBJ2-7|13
ASSITSGRGLEQY
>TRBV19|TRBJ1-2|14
ASSTPGQGPNYGYT
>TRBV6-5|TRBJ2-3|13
ASSYRRAPPDTQY
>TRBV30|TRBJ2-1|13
AWSHTSGRNNEQF
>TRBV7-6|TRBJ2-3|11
ASSQTITDTQY
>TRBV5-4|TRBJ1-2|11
ASSEDSNYGYT
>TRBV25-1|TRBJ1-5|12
AGSETGLNQPQH
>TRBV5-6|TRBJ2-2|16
ASSSLGLAGEHTGELF
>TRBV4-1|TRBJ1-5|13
ASSQGTGGSKPQH
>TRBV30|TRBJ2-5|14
AWSVQLARSQETQY
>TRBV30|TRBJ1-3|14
AWRPGRVSSGNTIY
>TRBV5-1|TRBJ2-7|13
ASSLVPSGSYEQY
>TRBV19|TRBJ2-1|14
ASSIFPGQGYNEQF
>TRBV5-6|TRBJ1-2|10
ASSPRWDGYT
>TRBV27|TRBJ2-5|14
ASSTLAGGRGETQY
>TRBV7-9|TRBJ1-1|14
ASSFPDRVLDTEAF
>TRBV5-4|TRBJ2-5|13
ASSSQQGITETQY
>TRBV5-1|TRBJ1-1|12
ASSLQGADTEAF
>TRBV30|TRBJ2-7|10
AQGSGASEQY
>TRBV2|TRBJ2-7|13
ASRVTSGGPTEQY
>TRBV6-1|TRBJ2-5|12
ASRLREGGKTQY
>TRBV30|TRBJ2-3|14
AWSVERGYGTDTQY
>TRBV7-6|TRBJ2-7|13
ASSLVASVSYEQY
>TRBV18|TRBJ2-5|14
ASSPYNRGLLETQY
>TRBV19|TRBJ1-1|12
ASSIPGGNTEAF
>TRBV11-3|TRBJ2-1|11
ASSSGSYNEQF
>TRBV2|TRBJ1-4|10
ASRGREEKLF
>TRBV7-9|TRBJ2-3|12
ASSLKREADTQY
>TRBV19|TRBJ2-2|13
ASSIVSSGPSELF
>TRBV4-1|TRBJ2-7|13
ASSQVTTASYEQY
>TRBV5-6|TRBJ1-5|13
ASSLRGRGNQPQH
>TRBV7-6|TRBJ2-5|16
ASSLNRLAGGLGETQY
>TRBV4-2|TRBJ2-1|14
ASSQDGREGYNEQF
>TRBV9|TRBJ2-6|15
ASSVGAGVLGANVLT
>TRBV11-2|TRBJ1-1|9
ASSLAGEAF
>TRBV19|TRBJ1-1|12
ASSVNGKNTEAF
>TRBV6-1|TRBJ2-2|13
ASSRTSGDTGELF
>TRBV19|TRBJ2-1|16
ASRAWDSREGISDEQF
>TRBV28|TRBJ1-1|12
AARLGQVNTEAF
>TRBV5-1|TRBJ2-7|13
ASSLGLAGGYEQY
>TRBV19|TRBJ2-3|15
ASRSGPVADRLDTQY
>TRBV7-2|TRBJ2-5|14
ASSLMSGGKGETQY
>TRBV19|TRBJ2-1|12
ASSIMGGSDEQF
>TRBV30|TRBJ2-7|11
AWSRRETYEQY
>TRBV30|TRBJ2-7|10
AWSEGPYEQY
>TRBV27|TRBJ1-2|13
ASSLSRNSRGGYT
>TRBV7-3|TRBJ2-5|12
ASSSGLAGETQY
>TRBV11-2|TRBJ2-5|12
ASSLGTGSETQY
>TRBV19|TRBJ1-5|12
ASSTTGLDQPQH
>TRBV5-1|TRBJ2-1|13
ASSLAPAGGNEQF
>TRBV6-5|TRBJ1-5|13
ASSGFGTGYQPQH
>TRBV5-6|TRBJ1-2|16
ASSSSARGYRTNYGYT